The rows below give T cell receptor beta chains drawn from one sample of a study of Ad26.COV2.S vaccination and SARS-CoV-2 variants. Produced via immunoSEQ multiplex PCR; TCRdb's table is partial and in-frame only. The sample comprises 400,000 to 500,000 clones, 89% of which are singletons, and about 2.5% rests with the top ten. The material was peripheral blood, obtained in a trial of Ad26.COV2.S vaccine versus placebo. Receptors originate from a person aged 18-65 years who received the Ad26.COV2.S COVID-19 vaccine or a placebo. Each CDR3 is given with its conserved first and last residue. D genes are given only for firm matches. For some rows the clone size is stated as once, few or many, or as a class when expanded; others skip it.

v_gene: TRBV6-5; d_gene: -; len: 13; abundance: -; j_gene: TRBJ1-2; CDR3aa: CASSYRVQSGYTF; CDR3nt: TGTGCCAGCAGTTACAGGGTGCAGAGTGGCTACACCTTC
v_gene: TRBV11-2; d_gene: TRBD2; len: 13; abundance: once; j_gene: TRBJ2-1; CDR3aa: CASSSRTRAEQFF; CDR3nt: TGTGCCAGCAGCTCGAGGACTAGGGCTGAGCAGTTCTTC
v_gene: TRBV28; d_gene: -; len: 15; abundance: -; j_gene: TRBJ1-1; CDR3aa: CASSLPWVGNTEAFF; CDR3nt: TGTGCCAGCAGTTTACCCTGGGTCGGGAACACTGAAGCTTTCTTT
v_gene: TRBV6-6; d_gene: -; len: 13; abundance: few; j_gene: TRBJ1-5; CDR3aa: CASSYEVNQPQHF; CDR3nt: TGTGCCAGCAGTTACGAGGTTAATCAGCCCCAGCATTTT
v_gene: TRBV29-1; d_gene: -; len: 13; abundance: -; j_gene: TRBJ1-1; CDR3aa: CSVFQKMNTEAFF; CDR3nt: TGCAGCGTTTTCCAGAAAATGAACACTGAAGCTTTCTTT
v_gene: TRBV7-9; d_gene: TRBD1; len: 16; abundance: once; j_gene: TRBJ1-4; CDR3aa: CASSKTRDRRNEKLFF; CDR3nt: TGTGCCAGCAGCAAAACCCGGGACAGAAGGAATGAAAAACTGTTTTTT
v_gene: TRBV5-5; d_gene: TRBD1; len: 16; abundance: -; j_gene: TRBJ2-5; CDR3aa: CASSLLGQGPRETQYF; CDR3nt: TGTGCCAGCAGCTTGCTGGGACAGGGGCCGCGGGAGACCCAGTACTTC
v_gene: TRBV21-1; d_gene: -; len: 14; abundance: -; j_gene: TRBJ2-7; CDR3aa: CASSKNRAFYEQYF; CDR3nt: TGTGCCAGCAGCAAGAACAGGGCCTTCTACGAGCAGTACTTC
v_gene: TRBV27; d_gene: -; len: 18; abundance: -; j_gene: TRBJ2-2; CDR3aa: CASSLFAHPAGNTGELFF; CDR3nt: TGTGCCAGCAGTTTATTCGCACATCCAGCCGGGAACACCGGGGAGCTGTTTTTT
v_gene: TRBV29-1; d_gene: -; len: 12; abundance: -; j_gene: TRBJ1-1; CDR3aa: CSVGQAGTEAFF; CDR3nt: TGCAGCGTTGGACAGGCGGGGACTGAAGCTTTCTTT
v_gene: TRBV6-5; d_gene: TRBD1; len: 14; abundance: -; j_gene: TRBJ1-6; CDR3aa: CAGNRGSYNSPLHF; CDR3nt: TGTGCCGGAAACAGGGGGTCCTATAATTCACCCCTCCACTTT
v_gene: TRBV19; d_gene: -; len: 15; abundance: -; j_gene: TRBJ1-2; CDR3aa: CASSIGQALNYGYTF; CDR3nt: TGTGCCAGTAGTATAGGACAGGCCTTGAACTATGGCTACACCTTC
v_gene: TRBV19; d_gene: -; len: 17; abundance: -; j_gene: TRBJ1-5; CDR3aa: CASSPLQFPSSNQPQHF; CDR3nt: TGTGCCAGTAGCCCTTTACAGTTTCCATCTAGCAATCAGCCCCAGCATTTT
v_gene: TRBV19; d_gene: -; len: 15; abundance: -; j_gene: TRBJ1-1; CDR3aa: CASSIFGSMNTEAFF; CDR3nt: TGTGCCAGTAGTATATTTGGCAGCATGAACACTGAAGCTTTCTTT
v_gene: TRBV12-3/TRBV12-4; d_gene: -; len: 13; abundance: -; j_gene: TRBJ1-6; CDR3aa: CASSFGGFSPLHF; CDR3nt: TGTGCCAGCAGTTTTGGAGGGTTTTCACCCCTCCACTTT
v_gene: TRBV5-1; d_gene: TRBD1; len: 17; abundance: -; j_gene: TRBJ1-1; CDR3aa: CASSLRGQGAGGTEAFF; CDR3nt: TGCGCCAGCAGCCTGCGGGGACAGGGGGCCGGGGGCACTGAAGCTTTCTTT
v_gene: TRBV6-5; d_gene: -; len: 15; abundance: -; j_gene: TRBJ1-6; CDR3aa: CASSPRGFGSSPLHF; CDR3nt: TGTGCCAGCAGCCCAAGGGGGTTCGGGTCCTCACCCCTCCACTTT
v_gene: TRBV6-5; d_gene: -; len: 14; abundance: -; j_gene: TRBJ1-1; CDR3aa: CASSYSGMNTEAFF; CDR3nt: TGTGCCAGCAGTTACAGTGGCATGAACACTGAAGCTTTCTTT
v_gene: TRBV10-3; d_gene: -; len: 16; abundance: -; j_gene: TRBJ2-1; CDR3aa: CAISPDGGGGWGEQFF; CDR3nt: TGTGCCATCAGTCCCGACGGAGGGGGTGGTTGGGGTGAGCAGTTCTTC
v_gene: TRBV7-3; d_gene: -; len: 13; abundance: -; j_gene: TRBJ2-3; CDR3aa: CASSSPSTDTQYF; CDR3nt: TGTGCCAGCAGCTCCCCTAGCACAGATACGCAGTATTTT
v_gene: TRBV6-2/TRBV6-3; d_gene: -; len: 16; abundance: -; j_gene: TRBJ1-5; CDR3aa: CASSYSGRGHPQPQHF; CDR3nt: TGTGCCAGCAGTTACTCGGGCAGGGGTCACCCCCAGCCCCAGCATTTT
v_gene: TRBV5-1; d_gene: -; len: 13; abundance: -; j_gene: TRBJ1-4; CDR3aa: CASSPGEMEKLFF; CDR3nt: TGCGCCAGCAGCCCGGGAGAAATGGAAAAACTGTTTTTT
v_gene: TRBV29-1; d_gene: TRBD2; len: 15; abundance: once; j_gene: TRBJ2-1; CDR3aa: CSVDFGTSVYNEQFF; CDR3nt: TGCAGCGTTGATTTCGGGACTAGCGTTTACAATGAGCAGTTCTTC
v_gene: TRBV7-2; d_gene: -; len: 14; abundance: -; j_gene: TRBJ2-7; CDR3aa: CASSLGEIYYEQYF; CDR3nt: TGTGCCAGCAGCTTAGGGGAGATTTATTACGAGCAGTACTTC
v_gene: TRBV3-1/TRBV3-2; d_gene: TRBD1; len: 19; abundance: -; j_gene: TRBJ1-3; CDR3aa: CASSGRDREVGSSGNTIYF; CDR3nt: TGTGCCAGCAGCGGCCGGGACAGAGAGGTCGGCTCCTCTGGAAACACCATATATTTT
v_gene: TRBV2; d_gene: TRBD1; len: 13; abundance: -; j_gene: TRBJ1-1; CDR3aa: CASRGTGATEAFF; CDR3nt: TGTGCCAGCAGGGGGACAGGGGCCACTGAAGCTTTCTTT
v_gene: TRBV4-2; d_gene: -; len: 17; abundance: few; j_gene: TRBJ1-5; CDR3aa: CASSQDEYWGNNQPQHF; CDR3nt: TGTGCCAGCAGCCAAGATGAGTATTGGGGAAACAATCAGCCCCAGCATTTT
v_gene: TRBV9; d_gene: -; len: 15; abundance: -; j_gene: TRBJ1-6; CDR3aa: CASSTRHGNNSPLHF; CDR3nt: TGTGCCAGCAGCACCCGACATGGGAATAATTCACCCCTCCACTTT
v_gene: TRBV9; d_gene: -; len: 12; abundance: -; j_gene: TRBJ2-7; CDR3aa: CASSVGGSEQYF; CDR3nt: TGTGCCAGCAGCGTTGGGGGCTCCGAGCAGTACTTC
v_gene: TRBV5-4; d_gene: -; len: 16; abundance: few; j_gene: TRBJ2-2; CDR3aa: CASSADRTRQGGELFF; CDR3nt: TGTGCCAGCAGCGCGGACAGGACTAGGCAGGGCGGGGAGCTGTTTTTT
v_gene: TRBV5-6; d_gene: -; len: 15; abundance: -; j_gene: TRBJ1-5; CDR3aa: CASSLLTGSNQPQHF; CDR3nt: TGTGCCAGCAGCTTGTTAACAGGGAGCAATCAGCCCCAGCATTTT
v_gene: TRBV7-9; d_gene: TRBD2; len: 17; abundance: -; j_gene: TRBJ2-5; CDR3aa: CASSPGTSGAADETQYF; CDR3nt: TGTGCCAGCAGCCCCGGGACTAGCGGAGCGGCGGATGAGACCCAGTACTTC
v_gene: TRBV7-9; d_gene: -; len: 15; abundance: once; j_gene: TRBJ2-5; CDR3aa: CASSFFQRAEETQYF; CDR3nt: TGTGCCAGCAGCTTTTTTCAGCGGGCCGAAGAGACCCAGTACTTC
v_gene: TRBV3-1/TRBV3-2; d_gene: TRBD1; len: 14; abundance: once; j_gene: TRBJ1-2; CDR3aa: CASSQGQGRYGYTF; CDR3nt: TGTGCCAGCAGCCAAGGACAGGGTCGGTATGGCTACACCTTC
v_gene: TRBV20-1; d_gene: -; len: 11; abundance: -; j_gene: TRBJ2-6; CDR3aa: CSAMDSNVLTF; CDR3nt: TGCAGTGCTATGGACAGCAACGTCCTGACTTTC
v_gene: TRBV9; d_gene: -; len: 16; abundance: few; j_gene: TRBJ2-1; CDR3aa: CASSVQGLSTYNEQFF; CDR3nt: TGTGCCAGCAGCGTCCAGGGACTTTCAACCTACAATGAGCAGTTCTTC
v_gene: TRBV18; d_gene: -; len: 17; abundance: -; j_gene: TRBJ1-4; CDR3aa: CASSPTEPVYGFVKLFF; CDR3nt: TGTGCCAGCTCACCAACGGAACCGGTCTACGGTTTTGTAAAACTGTTTTTT
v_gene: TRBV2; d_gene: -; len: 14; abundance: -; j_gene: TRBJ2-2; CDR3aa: CASVSGSVTGELFF; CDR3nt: TGTGCCAGCGTCAGCGGGTCGGTCACCGGGGAGCTGTTTTTT
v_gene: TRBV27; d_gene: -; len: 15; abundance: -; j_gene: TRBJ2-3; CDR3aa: CASSPWSMSTDTQYF; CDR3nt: TGTGCCAGCAGTCCGTGGTCTATGAGCACAGATACGCAGTATTTT
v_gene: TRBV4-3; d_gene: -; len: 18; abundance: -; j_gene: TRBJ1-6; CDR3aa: CASSQDGGAVLANSPLHF; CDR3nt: TGCGCCAGCAGCCAAGACGGGGGCGCAGTCCTAGCTAATTCACCCCTCCACTTT
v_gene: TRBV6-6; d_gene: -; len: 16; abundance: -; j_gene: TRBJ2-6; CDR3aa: CASSYSRGSGANVLTF; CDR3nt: TGTGCCAGCAGTTACTCTAGAGGCTCTGGGGCCAACGTCCTGACTTTC
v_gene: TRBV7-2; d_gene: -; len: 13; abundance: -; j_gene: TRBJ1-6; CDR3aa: CASSLGGNSPLHF; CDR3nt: TGTGCCAGCAGCTTAGGGGGTAATTCACCCCTCCACTTT
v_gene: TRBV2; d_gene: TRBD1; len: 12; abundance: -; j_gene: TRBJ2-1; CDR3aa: CASRDSYNEQFF; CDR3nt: TGTGCCTCCCGGGACAGTTATAATGAGCAGTTCTTC
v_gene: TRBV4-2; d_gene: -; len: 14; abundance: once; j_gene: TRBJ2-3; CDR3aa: CASSPSEARDTQYF; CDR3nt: TGTGCCAGCAGCCCCTCAGAAGCTAGAGATACGCAGTATTTT
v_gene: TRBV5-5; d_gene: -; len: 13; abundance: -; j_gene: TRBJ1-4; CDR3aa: CASSFQTNEKLFF; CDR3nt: TGTGCCAGCAGCTTCCAAACGAATGAAAAACTGTTTTTT
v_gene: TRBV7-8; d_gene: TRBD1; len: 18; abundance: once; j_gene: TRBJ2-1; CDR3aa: CASSLALMDRVSYNEQFF; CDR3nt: TGTGCCAGCAGCTTAGCTTTGATGGACAGGGTCTCCTACAATGAGCAGTTCTTC
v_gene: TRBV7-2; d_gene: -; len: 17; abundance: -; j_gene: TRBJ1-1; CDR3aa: CASTPREGRTMNTEAFF; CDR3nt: TGTGCCAGCACCCCCAGGGAAGGGAGAACCATGAACACTGAAGCTTTCTTT
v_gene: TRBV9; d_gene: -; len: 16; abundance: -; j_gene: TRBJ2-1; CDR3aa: CASSVGVRVAYNEQFF; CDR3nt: TGTGCCAGCAGCGTAGGAGTCAGGGTAGCCTACAATGAGCAGTTCTTC
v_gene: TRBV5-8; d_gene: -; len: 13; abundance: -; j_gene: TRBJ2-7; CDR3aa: CASSLEIGGQQYF; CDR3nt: TGTGCCAGCAGCTTGGAAATTGGGGGCCAGCAGTACTTC
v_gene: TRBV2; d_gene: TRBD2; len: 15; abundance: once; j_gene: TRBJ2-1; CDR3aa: CASSEEGGGAYEQFF; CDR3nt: TGTGCCAGCAGTGAAGAGGGCGGGGGGGCTTATGAGCAGTTCTTC
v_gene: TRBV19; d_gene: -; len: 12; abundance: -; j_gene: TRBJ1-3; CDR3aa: CASTPSGNTIYF; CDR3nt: TGTGCCAGTACCCCCTCTGGAAACACCATATATTTT
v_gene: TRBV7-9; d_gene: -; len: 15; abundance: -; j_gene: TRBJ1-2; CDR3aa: CASSLAGRVDYGYTF; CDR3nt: TGTGCCAGCAGCTTAGCGGGCAGGGTCGACTATGGCTACACCTTC
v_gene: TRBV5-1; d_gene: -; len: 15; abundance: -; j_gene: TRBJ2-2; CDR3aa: CASTPGGRNTGELFF; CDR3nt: TGCGCCAGCACCCCCGGGGGGCGCAACACCGGGGAGCTGTTTTTT
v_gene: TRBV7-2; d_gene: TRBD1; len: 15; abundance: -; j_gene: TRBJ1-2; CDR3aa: CASSLPGQGAPGYTF; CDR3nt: TGTGCCAGCAGCCTACCGGGACAGGGGGCGCCGGGCTACACCTTC
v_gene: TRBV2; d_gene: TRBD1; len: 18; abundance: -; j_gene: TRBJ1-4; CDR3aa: CASRTTGDYYTTNEKLFF; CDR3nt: TGTGCCAGCCGAACTACAGGGGATTACTACACAACTAATGAAAAACTGTTTTTT